The present entry profiles one T cell receptor (beta chain) with its context. The sample comes from a study of blood T cell repertoires in COVID-19. Whole-study context: The study drew acute and convalescent COVID-19 samples from the United States, Italy and Spain. PBMCs, B-cell-depleted T cells, or T cells were the source of the cDNA or gDNA that made up the material.

Deletions cut 5 bases from V and 1 base from J, with 11 bases between. This CDR3 is built from 14 residues. Germline assignment: CDR1 SEHNR and CDR2 FQNEAQ (reference sequence). The authors' processing: Estimates of nucleated cell counts were drawn from the amplification of reference gene primers. The protocol was immunoSEQ multiplex PCR, while the TCRdb copy is restricted to in-frame clones and leaves out a portion. Clonal size and the V and J genes are those of that table, whereas D and trimming came from the DNA. This table has approximately 250,000 clones, just under 85% appearing once. Sequences were obtained from peripheral blood. This chain joins TRBV7-9 and TRBJ1-2, with no clear D. The receptor was derived from a man aged 45-65 years with acute or convalescent COVID-19. The CDR3: CASSPSGFNYGYTF. The CDR3 DNA follows: TGTGCCAGCAGCCCCTCGGGTTTTAACTATGGCTACACCTTC. The full variable domain, completed using reference TRBV7-9 and TRBJ1-2, is DTGVSQNPRHKITKRGQNVTFRCDPISEHNRLYWYRQTLGQGPEFLTYFQNEAQLEKSRLLSDRFSAERPKGSFSTLEIQRTEQGDSAMYLCASSPSGFNYGYTFGSGTRLTVV.